This T cell receptor (beta chain) emerged from a study of blood T cells in healthy people across ages. Background on the study: Roughly one uniquely barcoded beta molecule per two T cells was captured.

Findings of the study overall: Comparison with aged donors showed that long-lived donors had more naive CD4+ cells and higher diversity.

The CDR3 is 13 amino acids. Germline-derived CDR1 and CDR2 are SGHTA and FQGNSA. A second PCR of roughly 7 to 11 cycles used a sample-barcoded 5' primer and a J-beta primer mix. TCRdb itself ran the 5' RACE reads through MiXCR, one entry per CDR3 protein. The profile shows around 970,000 distinct CDR3 sequences, roughly 51% of them singletons. Remarks on this clonotype: The antigen is not known. A junction end diverges from the germline sequence, so it may reflect a read error.

Sequencing was performed on blood. The receptor comes from a woman aged 55-70 years in good health. The V gene is TRBV7-2, the J gene TRBJ2-1; possibly TRBD1 or TRBD2 for D (6 bases each). The DNA of the CDR3 is TGTGCCAGCAGCCACGACGGGGGCAATGAGCAGTTGTTC. This encodes CASSHDGGNEQLF. Variable domain in full (rest from reference TRBV7-2 and TRBJ2-1): GAGVSQSPSNKVTEKGKDVELRCDPISGHTALYWYRQSLGQGLEFLIYFQGNSAPDKSGLPSDRFSAERTGGSVSTLTIQRTQQEDSAVYLCASSHDGGNEQLFGPGTRLTVL.